The clone carrying this T cell receptor (beta chain) was counted a few times. Its cognate antigen is unknown. Vbeta (60) and Jbeta (13) primers were used in the PCR. Profiling relied on immunoSEQ multiplex PCR, and the TCRdb table lists in-frame clones only, not all of them. The profile shows about 200,000 clones, approximately 80% of them singletons. This entry comes from a study of cytomegalovirus exposure and HLA in healthy donors. General study findings and limits: Cytomegalovirus status was reportedly diagnosed by the classifier with high sensitivity and specificity. As a later analysis showed, several of the most significant clusters appeared to be linked to common viral pathogens. Later analysis demonstrated an association between a missense DCLRE1C variant and TCR beta V- and J-gene trimming.

V lost 5 bases, J lost 0 bases, and 27 bases lay in between. Germline V gene lookup returns CDR1 MNHEY and CDR2 SMNVEV (reference sequence). The CDR3 totals 20 residues. This clonotype originated in a woman aged 25 to 39 in good health and CMV-seronegative. The sequenced material came from PBMCs. The chain employs TRBV27 and TRBJ2-3, with a tentative D call TRBD2 (5 bases). The CDR3 coding sequence is TGTGCCAGCAGTGACCTTCTGACGGGATCTAACCTACCGAGCACAGATACGCAGTATTTT. Amino acid sequence: CASSDLLTGSNLPSTDTQYF.